This T cell receptor (beta chain) stems from a study of blood T cell repertoires in COVID-19. Looking at the study overall: Samples of COVID-19 (acute and convalescent) were obtained from the United States, Italy and Spain. PBMCs, B-cell-depleted T cells, or T cells were the source of the cDNA or gDNA that made up the material.

Original data processing: Amplifying reference gene primers gave estimates of nucleated cell counts. Generated by immunoSEQ multiplex PCR, the TCRdb table keeps only in-frame clones and is missing some. For V, J and clone size, that table is used; D and trimming come from the DNA. The sample shows some 210,000 clones, 70% to 90% of them seen only once. This sequence was found in a woman aged 45-65 years with active or convalescent COVID-19. The source material was peripheral blood.

CDR3 region: CASSRGQETQYF. The CDR3 nucleotides read TGTGCCAGCTCCAGGGGTCAAGAGACCCAGTACTTC. The rearrangement uses TRBV2 and TRBJ2-5; D possibly corresponds to TRBD1 (6 bases). Trimming removed 8 bases from V and 2 bases from J, with 9 bases in between. Germline V gives CDR1 SNHLY, CDR2 FYNNEI. CDR3 length equals 12 residues.